The next 2 T cell receptor beta chains were all read from a single sample in a study of cytomegalovirus exposure and HLA in healthy donors. Both 60 Vbeta primers and 13 Jbeta primers went into the PCR. Clones were read by immunoSEQ multiplex PCR, and TCRdb kept only the in-frame ones, dropping some. The sample consists of around 120,000 clones, 60% to 80% of them appearing once. The sample taken for sequencing was PBMCs. These receptors all stem from a man aged 50 or older in good health and CMV-seropositive.

The chain carries TRBV7-9 and TRBJ2-1; TRBD1 might be the D (5 bases). The CDR3 extends over 15 amino acids. Germline lookup yields CDR1 SEHNR and CDR2 FQNEAQ (reference sequence). The V end lost 5 bases, the J end lost 8 bases, and 19 bases lay between the germline ends. The CDR3 coding sequence is TGTGCCAGCAGCCCAGGGTCCACAAGGGTAGATGAGCAGTTCTTC. Protein: CASSPGSTRVDEQFF.

A word on this clone: Sequence at one end of the junction differs from germline and may be a read error. The chain employs TRBV7-9 and TRBJ2-2, with 8 bases identical to TRBD2. Germline lookup yields CDR1 SEHNR and CDR2 FQNEAQ (reference sequence). The CDR3 totals 17 residues. This CDR3 reads CSSSLSSGGLNTGELFF. The CDR3, as DNA: TGTTCCAGCAGCTTATCCAGCGGGGGATTAAACACCGGGGAGCTGTTTTTT.